A single sample gave rise to the 23 T cell receptor beta chains below, sequenced in a study of cytomegalovirus exposure and HLA in healthy donors. TCRdb's table, derived via immunoSEQ multiplex PCR, lists solely in-frame clones and lacks some. The table lists 200,000 to 250,000 clones, roughly 83% of them singletons, with around 15% in the top ten. Sequencing used PBMCs. These receptors were collected from a young woman in good health and CMV-seropositive.

This chain uses TRBV5-1 with TRBJ1-3; D unresolved. V lost 0 bases and J 0 bases, leaving 10 bases between the germline ends. Per the germline V gene, CDR1 is SGHRS and CDR2 is YFSETQ. The CDR3 length is 16 residues. The CDR3 sequence is CASSLEGGSSGNTIYF. The CDR3 region has the DNA TGCGCCAGCAGCTTGGAGGGCGGTAGCTCTGGAAACACCATATATTTT.

CDR3 sequence (DNA): TGTGCCAGTTCCGGACAGGGGGTCGATGGGGAGCTGTTTTTT. Its protein product is CASSGQGVDGELFF. V and J are TRBV2 and TRBJ2-2, with TRBD1 identical over 10 bases. The CDR3 sequence is 14 residues long. Trimming took 9 bases from V and 8 from J; bases not matched to a gene: 9. Germline CDR1 reads SNHLY; CDR2 reads FYNNEI.

In its sample, this clone was seen a few times. V usage is TRBV19 and J usage is TRBJ1-3; D not certain. Germline CDR1 reads LNHDA; CDR2 reads SQIVND (reference sequence). With 1 base removed from V and 0 bases from J, the gap between germline ends came to 1 base. The length of the CDR3 is 13 residues. CDR3 loop: CASSIGSGNTIYF. The CDR3 bases are TGTGCCAGTAGTATAGGCTCTGGAAACACCATATATTTT.

The chain links TRBV5-1 to TRBJ2-5; D remains ambiguous. Germline assignment: CDR1 SGHRS and CDR2 YFSETQ. The V gene lost 0 bases and the J gene lost 5 bases, with 11 bases spanning the gap. This CDR3 has 14 amino acids. CDR3 amino acids: CASSLVAKPETQYF. CDR3 sequence (DNA): TGCGCCAGCAGCTTGGTGGCTAAGCCGGAGACCCAGTACTTC.

V and J are TRBV5-5 and TRBJ1-5, with no clear D. Per germline, CDR1 SGHKS and CDR2 YYEKEE (reference sequence). Between the trimmed V and J ends, which lost 4 bases and 4 bases, there was a span of 9 bases. The CDR3 spans 13 residues. The CDR3 loop is CASSGGLNQPQHF. CDR3 bases: TGTGCCAGCAGCGGCGGATTAAATCAGCCCCAGCATTTT.

The chain employs TRBV30 and TRBJ1-1; a possible D gene is TRBD1 (5 bases). The CDR3 consists of 12 residues. CDR1 is GTSNPN, CDR2 SVGIG, per germline (reference sequence). Written as DNA, the CDR3 is TGTGGGGGCGGGCAGCCGGGCACTGAAGCTTTCTTT. Amino acids: CGGGQPGTEAFF. The full variable domain, completed using reference TRBV30 and TRBJ1-1, is SQTIHQWPATLVQPVGSPLSLECTVEGTSNPNLYWYRQAAGRGLQLLFYSVGIGQISSEVPQNLSASRPQDRQFILSSKKLLLSDSGFYLCGGGQPGTEAFFGQGTRLTVV.

A single count supports this clone. The genes are TRBV5-1 and TRBJ1-1; 7 bases map to TRBD1. Unmatched junction bases numbered 1, after V lost 2 bases and J lost 6 bases. Germline V gives CDR1 SGHRS, CDR2 YFSETQ. This CDR3 contains 12 residues. The CDR3 here is CASSFTGAEAFF. CDR3 DNA: TGCGCCAGCAGCTTTACAGGGGCTGAAGCTTTCTTT.

The chain is built from TRBV2 and TRBJ2-1; 8 nucleotides match TRBD2. V dropped 3 bases and J dropped 5; count of bases not matched to a gene: 9. Looked up from germline, CDR1 is SNHLY and CDR2 is FYNNEI. The CDR3 runs 16 residues. CDR3 nucleotides: TGTGCCAGCAGTGATTTTGTGGGACTAGTCAACAATGAGCAGTTCTTC. Translated: CASSDFVGLVNNEQFF.

V is TRBV2 and J is TRBJ1-2, with D tentatively TRBD1 (6 bases). The CDR3 contains 13 residues. Between the trimmed V and J ends, which lost 4 bases and 8 bases, there was a span of 14 bases. CDR1 is SNHLY and CDR2 is FYNNEI in the germline V gene. CDR3: CASSVRGSQGYTF. The CDR3, as DNA: TGTGCCAGCAGTGTCAGGGGATCCCAGGGCTACACCTTC.

A single count supports this clone. The gene calls are TRBV18 and TRBJ2-7; perhaps TRBD1 as D (5 bases). The germline CDR1 and CDR2 sequences are KGHSH and LQKENI. This CDR3 is 14 amino acids long. Trimming pared 2 bases from V and 0 bases from J, leaving 8 bases between. As DNA, the CDR3 is TGTGCCAGCTCACCAGACCAGGGCTCCTACGAGCAGTACTTC. Translation gives CASSPDQGSYEQYF.

This chain connects TRBV7-3 to TRBJ2-1; 10 bases agree with TRBD2. Trimming removed 5 bases from V and 4 bases from J; junction bases left unmatched: 5. This CDR3 is 15 amino acids long. From germline, CDR1 is SGHTA and CDR2 FQGTGA. CDR3: CASSLTSGVYNEQFF. The CDR3 nucleotides are TGTGCCAGCAGCCTCACTAGCGGGGTATACAATGAGCAGTTCTTC.

The chain joins TRBV11-2 to TRBJ2-7; tentatively, D is TRBD1 (5 bases). V lost 4 bases and J 5 bases, leaving 18 bases between the germline ends. There are 15 residues in the CDR3. Germline CDR1 reads SGHAT; CDR2 reads FQNNGV. CDR3 coding DNA: TGTGCCAGCAGCTCCGAGGTATATCAGGGCCACGAGCAGTACTTC. Residues: CASSSEVYQGHEQYF. The whole variable domain, filled in from reference TRBV11-2 and TRBJ2-7, reads EAGVAQSPRYKIIEKRQSVAFWCNPISGHATLYWYQQILGQGPKLLIQFQNNGVVDDSQLPKDRFSAERLKGVDSTLKIQPAKLEDSAVYLCASSSEVYQGHEQYFGPGTRLTVT.

The chain carries TRBV27 and TRBJ2-3; 11 bases match TRBD2. From germline, CDR1 is MNHEY and CDR2 SMNVEV (reference sequence). The V segment lost 5 bases and the J segment 5 bases; nucleotides outside the gene matches: 9. This CDR3 comprises 16 residues. CDR3 sequence reads: CASSPRLAGLLDTQYF. CDR3 in DNA: TGTGCCAGCAGTCCCCGACTAGCGGGACTTTTAGATACGCAGTATTTT.

The chain combines TRBV4-3 with TRBJ2-7; 12 bases agree with TRBD2. Looked up from germline, CDR1 is LGHNA and CDR2 is YSLEER. Unmatched junction bases numbered 5, after V lost 2 bases and J lost 3 bases. The CDR3 consists of 16 residues. The CDR3 reads CASSQSTSGSGYEQYF. CDR3 nucleotides: TGCGCCAGCAGCCAATCGACTAGCGGGAGTGGCTACGAGCAGTACTTC.

The chain combines TRBV11-2 with TRBJ2-7; 9 bases align to TRBD1. The V gene's germline CDR1 is SGHAT and CDR2 FQNNGV. V trimming: 3 bases; J trimming: 2 bases; junction bases outside the gene matches: 2. The CDR3 covers 14 residues. CDR3 sequence (DNA): TGTGCCAGCAGCTTCGACAGGGGGGCCTACGAGCAGTACTTC. Translating it yields CASSFDRGAYEQYF.

This rearrangement joins TRBV20-1 to TRBJ2-3; no clear D gene. V gave up 8 bases and J gave up 4 bases, with 7 bases separating them. This CDR3 contains 10 residues. Germline values: CDR1 DFQATT, CDR2 SNEGSKA (reference sequence). The CDR3 loop reads CSPVADTQYF. CDR3 DNA: TGCAGTCCAGTGGCAGATACGCAGTATTTT.

CDR3 region: CAISGGGYTF. The CDR3 DNA reads TGTGCCATCTCGGGAGGTGGCTACACCTTC. V is TRBV6-1 and J is TRBJ1-2; unclear D gene. V lost 10 bases and J lost 7, with 10 bases in between. This CDR3 comprises 10 residues. CDR1 MNHNS and CDR2 SASEGT come from the germline V gene.

This clone was seen just once. This chain connects TRBV4-1 to TRBJ1-1; D unclear. The CDR3 totals 14 residues. V lost 2 bases and J 0 bases, leaving 7 bases between the germline ends. Per germline, CDR1 MGHRA and CDR2 YSYEKL. The CDR3 DNA reads as TGCGCCAGCAGCCAAAACCGGATGAACACTGAAGCTTTCTTT. Its protein is CASSQNRMNTEAFF.

This chain joins TRBV7-2 and TRBJ1-1; D is ambiguous. Per germline, CDR1 SGHTA and CDR2 FQGNSA. The V and J ends lost 5 bases and 12 bases respectively, with 13 bases between them. The CDR3 runs 11 residues. CDR3 bases: TGTGCCAGCAGCGAATCTACTCGGACTTTCTTT. Translation gives CASSESTRTFF.

The chain joins TRBV5-4 to TRBJ2-2, with D hard to call. V shed 0 bases and J shed 6 bases, with 6 bases lying between them. There are 13 residues in the CDR3. Per the germline V gene, CDR1 is SGHNT and CDR2 is YYREEE (reference sequence). CDR3 residues: CASSLGAAGELFF. For the CDR3, the DNA is TGTGCCAGCAGCTTGGGGGCGGCCGGGGAGCTGTTTTTT.

This sequence joins TRBV30 and TRBJ1-2; D gene uncertain. Germline V CDR1 and CDR2: GTSNPN, SVGIG (reference sequence). There are 13 residues in the CDR3. V gave up 0 bases and J gave up 8 bases, with 13 bases separating them. DNA for the CDR3: TGTGCCTGGAGTGTACGCAGTCTCGAGGGCTACACCTTC. The encoded protein is CAWSVRSLEGYTF.

The J gene is TRBJ2-7, the V gene TRBV27; 7 positions agree with TRBD1. The CDR3 has 12 amino acids. Germline assignment: CDR1 MNHEY and CDR2 SMNVEV (reference sequence). V was clipped by 5 bases and J by 6 bases; unmatched bases: 4. In DNA, the CDR3 is TGTGCCAGCAGTAGATACAGGGGCGAGCAGTACTTC. Residues: CASSRYRGEQYF.

The CDR3 region is CASSLGTGPGVETQYF. The CDR3 coding sequence is TGTGCCAGCAGCTTAGGGACAGGGCCGGGGGTAGAGACCCAGTACTTC. This chain connects TRBV7-9 to TRBJ2-5; 8 nucleotides align to TRBD1. After removal of 1 base from V and 4 bases from J, the junction contained 8 bases not matched to a gene. In germline, CDR1 is SEHNR, CDR2 FQNEAQ (reference sequence). CDR3 length equals 16 residues. The full variable domain, in which reference TRBV7-9 and TRBJ2-5 provide the parts outside the CDR3, is DTGVSQNPRHKITKRGQNVTFRCDPISEHNRLYWYRQTLGQGPEFLTYFQNEAQLEKSRLLSDRFSAERPKGSFSTLEIQRTEQGDSAMYLCASSLGTGPGVETQYFGPGTRLLVL.